This TCR beta chain stems from a study of blood T cell repertoires in COVID-19. Background on the study: The samples span acute and convalescent COVID-19 from the United States, Italy and Spain. Sources were T cells, B-cell-depleted T cells, or PBMCs; the material itself was cDNA or gDNA.

Original analysis: Estimated nucleated cell counts came from reference gene primer amplification. Sequencing used immunoSEQ multiplex PCR; TCRdb keeps in-frame clones, though not all of them. That table furnishes V, J and clone size, whereas the DNA furnished D and trimming. The data contain about 68,000 clones, around 93% of them singletons. This clonotype originated in a woman in her sixties with active COVID-19. Sequencing used peripheral blood.

The CDR3 DNA reads as TGTGCCAGCTCACCACCAGGGGGCGGGTACCTCTCTGGGGCCAACGTCCTGACTTTC. This sequence encodes CASSPPGGGYLSGANVLTF. The chain combines TRBV18 with TRBJ2-6; TRBD1 agrees at 7 bases. Germline V lookup: CDR1 KGHSH, CDR2 LQKENI. V was clipped by 0 bases and J by 0 bases; unmatched bases: 8. The CDR3 totals 19 residues.